The T cell receptor beta chain described here comes from a study of T cell responses to AZD1222 COVID-19 vaccine. Profiled with immunoSEQ multiplex PCR; TCRdb holds only in-frame clones, not every one. The table has approximately 150,000 clones, approximately 90% seen once. V shed 3 bases and J shed 2 bases, with 13 bases lying between them. Per germline, CDR1 MNHNS and CDR2 SASEGT. The CDR3 is 15 amino acids. The chain uses TRBV6-1 and TRBJ1-2, with D unclear. The source was peripheral blood, collected 28 days after the second AZD1222 dose. The sequence came from an adult who received the AZD1222 COVID-19 vaccine. CDR3 nucleotide sequence: TGTGCCAGCAGTGAGTTCGGGCGAAGAAACTATGGCTACACCTTC. This gives the protein CASSEFGRRNYGYTF.